Presented here are 8 T cell receptor beta chains from one specimen sequenced in a study of T cell responses to AZD1222 COVID-19 vaccine. Data came from immunoSEQ multiplex PCR; TCRdb stores just in-frame clones and leaves some out. In the table there are 44,000 or so clones, around 77% of which are singletons. The sample was peripheral blood, taken 28 days after the second dose of the MenACWY control vaccine. These receptors were obtained from an adult who received the MenACWY meningococcal vaccine as a control.

V gene TRBV19 combines with J gene TRBJ2-4, with 11 bases matching TRBD1. V was pared by 4 bases and J by 1 base, with 6 bases of the junction left unmatched. CDR1 LNHDA and CDR2 SQIVND come from the germline V gene (reference sequence). CDR3 length equals 17 residues. CDR3 protein: CASSTGQGARAKNIQYF. The CDR3 nucleotides are TGTGCCAGTAGTACAGGACAGGGGGCAAGGGCCAAAAACATTCAGTACTTC.

This sequence joins TRBV18 and TRBJ1-4, with 11 bases that match TRBD1. J gave up 4 bases and V 3 bases, and 4 bases lay outside the gene matches. The CDR3 is 16 amino acids. The germline V gene has CDR1 KGHSH and CDR2 LQKENI. For the CDR3, the DNA is TGTGCCAGCTCACCTCTCGGGACAGGGGGTAATGAAAAACTGTTTTTT. It specifies CASSPLGTGGNEKLFF. Variable domain in full (rest from reference TRBV18 and TRBJ1-4): NAGVMQNPRHLVRRRGQEARLRCSPMKGHSHVYWYRQLPEEGLKFMVYLQKENIIDESGMPKERFSAEFPKEGPSILRIQQVVRGDSAAYFCASSPLGTGGNEKLFFGSGTQLSVL.

The chain is built from TRBV12-3 or TRBV12-4 and TRBJ1-5; no clear D. The CDR3 consists of 13 residues. V lost 5 bases to trimming and J lost 0 bases, with 5 bases between them. CDR3 region: CASSAYSNQPQHF. The CDR3, as DNA: TGTGCCAGCAGTGCCTATAGCAATCAGCCCCAGCATTTT.

To note about this clone: At one end the junction does not follow the germline gene, possibly because of a read error. The V call is TRBV27, the J call TRBJ2-1, with D possibly TRBD2 on 6 matching bases. Germline CDR1 and CDR2: MNHEY and SMNVEV (reference sequence). This CDR3 comprises 12 residues. CDR3 nucleotide sequence: TGTGCCAGCAGTTTCGGCGGAGGGCCTCAGCTCTTC. Translated: CASSFGGGPQLF.

This chain links TRBV4-1 with TRBJ1-4; 10 nucleotides agree with TRBD1. CDR1 is MGHRA and CDR2 is YSYEKL in the germline V gene. The trim removed 4 bases at V and 2 bases at J, leaving 10 bases unmatched. This CDR3 is built from 18 residues. The CDR3 nucleotides are TGCGCCAGCAGCCCCGGGACAGGGGTGTTTGCCACTAATGAAAAACTGTTTTTT. Translated: CASSPGTGVFATNEKLFF.

The chain combines TRBV5-1 with TRBJ1-1, with a weak D call TRBD1 (5 bases). Germline values: CDR1 SGHRS, CDR2 YFSETQ. Trimming removed 5 bases from V and 4 bases from J, with 12 bases in between. The CDR3 length is 13 residues. The CDR3 bases are TGCGCCAGCAGGAAGGGGACGAGCACTGAAGCTTTCTTT. This translates into CASRKGTSTEAFF.

V gene TRBV6-5 combines with J gene TRBJ1-6; weak D call: TRBD1 (6 bases). The V and J ends lost 6 bases and 10 bases respectively, with 19 bases between them. CDR3 size: 15 residues. Germline V gives CDR1 MNHEY, CDR2 SVGAGI. This CDR3 reads CASRETGTSRSPLHF. DNA for the CDR3: TGTGCCAGCAGGGAGACCGGGACATCTAGATCACCCCTCCACTTT.

J is TRBJ1-5 and V is TRBV19; D gene unclear. Germline V gene data show CDR1 as LNHDA and CDR2 as SQIVND (reference sequence). This CDR3 has 15 residues. Trimming left V 1 base short and J 0 bases short, with 7 bases between. CDR3 loop: CASSIGQTSNQPQHF. The CDR3 bases are TGTGCCAGTAGTATAGGACAAACTAGCAATCAGCCCCAGCATTTT.